The TCR beta chain described here comes from a study of cytomegalovirus exposure and HLA in healthy donors. Points from the study as a whole: A later analysis found TCR association rates differed by HLA locus, highest for DRB1 and lowest for HLA-C. Being indistinguishable, some V segments were excluded, TRBV6-2 and TRBV6-3 among them. Later on, an analysis found that several of the most significant clusters appeared to be linked to common viral pathogens, which included parvovirus B19. Earlier analysis found most TCR beta V segments productive about 87% or about 30% of the time.

The V segment lost 7 bases and the J segment 4 bases; nucleotides outside the gene matches: 5. Looked up from germline, CDR1 is SNHLY and CDR2 is FYNNEI. The length of the CDR3 is 15 residues. Worth noting for this clone: Its specificity is unknown.

60 Vbeta and 13 Jbeta primers were used in PCR. Produced via immunoSEQ multiplex PCR; TCRdb's table is partial and in-frame only. The table lists about 69,000 clones, around 68% of them singletons. The rearrangement joins TRBV2 to TRBJ2-2; 11 bases fit TRBD1. The TCR originated in a woman aged 30 to 39 in good health and CMV-seronegative. The sequencing input was PBMCs. This CDR3 is CASTGQGAGTGELFF. DNA for the CDR3: TGTGCCAGCACAGGACAGGGGGCAGGCACCGGGGAGCTGTTTTTT.